This T cell receptor beta chain stems from a study of T cell repertoires in cytomegalovirus infection. Study-level results: CMV-specific TCR beta clonotypes restricted by HLA-C were the ones dominating the ex vivo response.

This clonotype was found many times. Antigen: not known. MiXCR, run by TCRdb on the reads, gives a single entry per CDR3 protein. This sample carries about 260,000 distinct CDR3 sequences, about an eighth of them seen once, and the ten largest clones take around 8.8%. The ends lost 6 bases at V and 3 bases at J; junction bases unmatched: 5. The germline gives CDR1 MDHEN, CDR2 SYDVKM. CDR3 length: 13 amino acids. This chain links TRBV28 with TRBJ2-7; 7 nucleotides agree with TRBD1. This sequence was found in a human donor in good health (CMV status not recorded). Some clones in this sample may be carry-over from other donors' samples. The sequencing sample was made of PBMCs. Here the CDR3 DNA reads TGTGCCAGCAGATTGAACAGGGGCTACGAGCAGTACTTC. This translates into CASRLNRGYEQYF.